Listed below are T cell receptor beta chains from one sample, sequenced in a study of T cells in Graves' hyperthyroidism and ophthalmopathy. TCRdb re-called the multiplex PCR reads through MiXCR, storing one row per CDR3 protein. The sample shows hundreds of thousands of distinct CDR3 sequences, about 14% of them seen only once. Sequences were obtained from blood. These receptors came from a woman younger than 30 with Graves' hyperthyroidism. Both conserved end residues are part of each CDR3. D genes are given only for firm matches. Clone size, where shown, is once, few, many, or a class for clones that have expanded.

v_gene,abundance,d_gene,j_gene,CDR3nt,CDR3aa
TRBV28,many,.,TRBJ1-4,TGTGCCAGCATCCGCGGGGCCTGGGGGTTTAATGAAAAACTGTTTTTT,CASIRGAWGFNEKLFF
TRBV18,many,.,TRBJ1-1,TGTGCCAGCTCACCTCACGCGGACTTGAACACTGAAGCTTTCTTT,CASSPHADLNTEAFF
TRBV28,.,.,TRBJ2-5,TGTGCCAGCAGCCCCGGTGTGGGGACAGAGACCCAGTACTTC,CASSPGVGTETQYF
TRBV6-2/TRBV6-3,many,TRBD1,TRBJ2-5,TGTGCCAGCAGTTACCCGGGACAGAAACAAGAGACCCAGTACTTC,CASSYPGQKQETQYF
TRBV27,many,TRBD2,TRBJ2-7,TGTGCCAGCAGGGGGACTAGCCTTCCCTACGAGCAGTACTTC,CASRGTSLPYEQYF
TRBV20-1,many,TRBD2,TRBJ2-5,TGCAGTGTTCACAGGACTAGCGGGATCTTGGGACAAGAGACCCAGTACTTC,CSVHRTSGILGQETQYF
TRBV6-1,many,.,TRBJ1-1,TGTGCCAGCAGGGGGGACTGGGGGACTGAAGCTTTCTTT,CASRGDWGTEAFF
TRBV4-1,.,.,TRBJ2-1,TGCGCCAGCAGCCAAGGATGGACCAGCCAGCAGTTCTTC,CASSQGWTSQQFF
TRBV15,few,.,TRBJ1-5,TGTGCCACCAGTCATGAAGCGGGTACGGTACAGCCCCAGCATTTT,CATSHEAGTVQPQHF
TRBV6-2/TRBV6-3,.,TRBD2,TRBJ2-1,TGTGCCAGCAGTTACTCGAACCTAGCGGGAAAGGTTGAGCAGTTCTTC,CASSYSNLAGKVEQFF
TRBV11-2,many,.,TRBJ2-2,TGTGCCAGCAGCTTGGCAGGATACTTGAATACCGGGGAGCTGTTTTTT,CASSLAGYLNTGELFF
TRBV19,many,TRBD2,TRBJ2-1,TGTGCCAGTAGTATGGGGCTAGCGGGAGGACCGAGCTCCTACAATGAGCAGTTCTTC,CASSMGLAGGPSSYNEQFF
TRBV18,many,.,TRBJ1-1,TGTGCCAGCTCCGCCTCCGAGAACACTGAAGCTTTCTTT,CASSASENTEAFF
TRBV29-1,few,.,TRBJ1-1,TGCAGCGGACAAGCCGCAGGGAACACTGAAGCTTTCTTT,CSGQAAGNTEAFF
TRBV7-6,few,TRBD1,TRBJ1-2,TGTGCCAGCAGCGAACTGACAGGGGACTATGGCTACACCTTC,CASSELTGDYGYTF
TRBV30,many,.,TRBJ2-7,TGTGCCTGGAGTGTAGGGACTGAGTACGAGCAGTACTTC,CAWSVGTEYEQYF
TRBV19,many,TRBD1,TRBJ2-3,TGTGCCAGTAGTAAGGGACAGGGAGAAACAGATACGCAGTATTTT,CASSKGQGETDTQYF
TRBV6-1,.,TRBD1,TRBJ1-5,TGTGCCAGCGACCTGGGACAGGGGTTCGTTGATCAGCCCCAGCATTTT,CASDLGQGFVDQPQHF
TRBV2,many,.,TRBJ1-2,TGTGCCAGCAGTGGAGAGGCGATACCTAACTATGGCTACACCTTC,CASSGEAIPNYGYTF
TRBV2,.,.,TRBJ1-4,TGTGCCAGCAGTCCCAAAACGAGGGGTTCGGCTAATGAAAAACTGTTTTTT,CASSPKTRGSANEKLFF
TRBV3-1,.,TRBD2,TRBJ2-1,TGTGCCAGCTCACCAAAGGGACTAGCGGGAGGAGGACAGTACGATGAGCAGTTCTTC,CASSPKGLAGGGQYDEQFF
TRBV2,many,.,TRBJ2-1,TGTGCCAGCAGTGAAACGGCTACATACAATGAGCAGTTCTTC,CASSETATYNEQFF
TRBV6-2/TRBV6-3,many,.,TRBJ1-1,TGTGCCAGCACCAATAAGGTCACCGAGGGATGGGAGAACACTGAAGCTTTCTTT,CASTNKVTEGWENTEAFF
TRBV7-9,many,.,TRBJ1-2,TGTGCCAGCAGCCCGATCGCTGACAGTTACTCCTACACCTTC,CASSPIADSYSYTF
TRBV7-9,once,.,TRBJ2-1,TGTGCCAGCAGCCAACTACGCAAGGAAAATGAGCAGTTCTTC,CASSQLRKENEQFF
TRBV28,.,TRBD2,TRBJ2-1,TGTGCCAGCAGTTTATCTCTCCGACTAGCGGGCAGCTCCTACAATGAGCAGTTCTTC,CASSLSLRLAGSSYNEQFF
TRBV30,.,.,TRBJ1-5,TGTGCCTGGAGTGTACTTGTTAATCAGCCCCAGCATTTT,CAWSVLVNQPQHF
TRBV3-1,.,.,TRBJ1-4,TGTGCCAGCAGGGGCGGGAGCCGCAGCCCGGAAAAACTGTTTTTT,CASRGGSRSPEKLFF
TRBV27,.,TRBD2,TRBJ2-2,TGTGCCAGCAGTCCGTGGACTAGCGGCGCGAACACCGGGGAGCTGTTTTTT,CASSPWTSGANTGELFF
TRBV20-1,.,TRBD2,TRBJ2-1,TGCAGTGCTAGAGGCAGAAGCGGGAGCTACAATGAGCAGTTCTTC,CSARGRSGSYNEQFF
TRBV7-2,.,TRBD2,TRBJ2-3,TGTGCCAGCAGCTACCCTGGGGCTAGCGGGAGGACCTGGGGAGATACGCAGTATTTT,CASSYPGASGRTWGDTQYF
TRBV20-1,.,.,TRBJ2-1,TGCAGTGCTAGAGATCAGGCGGGGTATGAGCAGTTCTTC,CSARDQAGYEQFF